These 21 T cell receptor beta chains originate from one sample sequenced in a study of tumor and adjacent non-tumor tissue in lung cancer. The template was RNA from unsorted bulk tissue. Distant lung tissue was collected more than 3 cm away from the tumor edge. TCRbeta libraries were built with three rounds of nested PCR, modified from ARM-PCR. TCRdb fed the multiplex PCR reads into MiXCR, producing one record per CDR3 protein. The sample yields about 90,000 distinct CDR3 sequences, 76% seen once. Sequencing input: distant non-tumor lung tissue. The receptors come from a woman aged 45-65 years with non-small cell lung cancer.

As to this clonotype: An end of the junction does not agree with germline; a read error may underlie this. The chain employs TRBV6-5 and TRBJ2-7; D is possibly TRBD1 (6 bases). CDR1 and CDR2 from the germline V gene are MNHEY and SVGAGI. The CDR3 length is 14 residues. CDR3: CVSILDRGSCEQYF. Written as DNA, the CDR3 is TGTGTCAGCATACTGGACAGAGGGTCCTGCGAGCAGTACTTC.

Comments on this clonotype: A read error may produce the germline difference seen at one junction end. V is TRBV7-9 and J is TRBJ2-1, with 9 bases matching TRBD2. The CDR3 runs 16 residues. Germline V gives CDR1 SEHNR, CDR2 FQNEAQ (reference sequence). CDR3 in amino acids: CAGSLKGSGGHNEQFF. CDR3 nucleotides: TGTGCCGGCAGCTTAAAAGGTAGCGGGGGTCACAATGAGCAGTTCTTC.

Details on this clonotype: A clone one base away is much larger, so this may be a read error. This CDR3 fails to terminate in the conserved phenylalanine or tryptophan, so it likely reflects a read error. The chain employs TRBV10-2 and TRBJ2-1; no definite D call. This CDR3 comprises 17 residues. Per germline, CDR1 WSHSY and CDR2 SAAADI. The chain's CDR3 is CAGSFGPPQSSYNEQFL. As DNA, the CDR3 is TGCGCCGGCAGTTTCGGTCCCCCCCAAAGCTCCTACAATGAGCAGTTCTTG.

With respect to this clonotype: The conserved final phenylalanine or tryptophan is absent from the CDR3, which likely points to a read error. It is unclear where the CDR3 begins or ends on the DNA, so no DNA is shown, and the CDR3 is as TCRdb lists it. The CDR3: CSVEDPRRNSYKERFL. The J gene is TRBJ2-1, the V gene TRBV29-1; no check of the table's D call, TRBD2, against the DNA was made. The CDR3 totals 16 residues, both ends included. The germline gives CDR1 SQVTM, CDR2 ANQGSEA.

This clonotype was detected many times. V gene TRBV5-1 combines with J gene TRBJ2-5; D unclear. Trimming took off 4 bases at V and 5 bases at J, with 18 bases between the two ends. The CDR3 sequence is 15 residues long. Germline-derived CDR1 and CDR2 are SGHRS and YFSETQ. In DNA, the CDR3 is TGCGCCAGCAGCCCACCGCTTGGGGTGGAGGAGACCCAGTACTTC. Protein: CASSPPLGVEETQYF.

About this clonotype itself: One junction end does not reproduce the germline sequence, and a read error may be involved. V and J are TRBV11-2 and TRBJ2-2, with a weak D call TRBD2 (5 bases). Germline V CDR1 and CDR2: SGHAT, FQNNGV. The CDR3 loop spans 12 amino acids. CDR3 coding DNA: TGTGTCAGTAGCGAAGTCACCGGGGAGCAGTTTTTT. The encoded protein is CVSSEVTGEQFF.

This chain links TRBV4-2 with TRBJ2-3, with a possible D match to TRBD2 (6 bases). Germline lookup yields CDR1 LGHNA and CDR2 YNFKEQ. V dropped 1 base and J dropped 11 bases, with 13 bases sitting between them. This CDR3 is built from 13 residues. This chain's CDR3 is CASSQGEAGRQYF. The CDR3 DNA sequence: TGTGCCAGCAGCCAAGGGGAGGCAGGTAGGCAGTATTTT.

With respect to this clonotype: A read error may explain this, as a much larger clone is one base away. The chain has TRBV5-1 and TRBJ1-5, with D uncertain. CDR1 is SGHRS, CDR2 YFSETQ, per germline. Trimming shortened V by 4 bases and J by 4 bases, and 9 bases separated the two germline ends. The CDR3 has 13 residues. Here the CDR3 DNA reads TGCGCCAGCAGCGGACTTCCAAATCAGCCCCAGCATTTT. Amino acid sequence: CASSGLPNQPQHF.

This clonotype has only one observation. Sequence at one end of the junction differs from germline and may be a read error. The chain uses TRBV11-1 and TRBJ2-5, with 12 positions matching TRBD2. The germline V gene has CDR1 SGHAT and CDR2 FQDESV (reference sequence). The CDR3 totals 16 residues. CDR3: CAGSFGLAGSQETHHF. The CDR3 DNA follows: TGTGCCGGCAGCTTCGGACTAGCGGGGAGTCAAGAGACCCATCACTTC.

This clonotype was detected only once. The chain couples TRBV28 to TRBJ2-7; D gene unclear. The J call may not be correct, given that the DNA end is closer to TRBJ2-3. CDR1 is MDHEN and CDR2 is SYDVKM in the germline V gene. The CDR3 extends over 11 amino acids. CDR3 in DNA: TGTGCCAGCAGTGTTGTAGTGACGCAGTATTTT. Its protein product is CASSVVVTQYF.

As regards this clonotype: Its ends do not fully match the called genes, so a read error is possible. This chain connects TRBV4-1 to TRBJ2-4; 9 bases are a match to TRBD1. The CDR3 covers 15 residues. Germline V gene lookup returns CDR1 MGHRA and CDR2 YSYEKL. Here the CDR3 DNA reads TGCGCCAGCAGGGGCAACCGGGACAGGGAAAACATTCATTACTTC. It is translated as CASRGNRDRENIHYF.

This clonotype came up many times. The chain is built from TRBV5-1 and TRBJ2-3, with TRBD1 identical over 11 bases. Trimming at V came to 9 bases and at J to 3 bases, leaving 6 bases not matched to a gene. Germline CDR1 SGHRS, CDR2 YFSETQ. This CDR3 spans 14 amino acids. CDR3 nucleotide sequence: TGCGCCACCCGTCGGGACAGGGGGACAGATACGCAGTATTTT. Its translation: CATRRDRGTDTQYF.

V gene TRBV6-2 or TRBV6-3 combines with J gene TRBJ1-5; D gene ambiguous. Germline V CDR1 and CDR2: MNHEY, SVGEGT. V was trimmed by 9 bases and J by 1 base, leaving 25 bases between them. CDR3 size: 18 residues. CDR3: CARSLPAYTFRSNQPQHF. CDR3 DNA sequence: TGTGCCAGAAGCCTCCCCGCTTACACGTTCAGAAGCAATCAGCCCCAGCATTTT.

The chain is built from TRBV6-1 and TRBJ2-3; D uncertain. CDR1 and CDR2 (germline): MNHNS, SASEGT. Trimming shortened V by 7 bases and J by 5 bases, and 13 bases separated the two germline ends. CDR3 length: 13 residues. CDR3 loop: CASTIPWLDTQYF. For the CDR3, the DNA is TGTGCCAGCACCATTCCATGGTTAGATACGCAGTATTTT.

In the case of this clonotype: The junction shows a germline mismatch at one end, possibly a read error. This sequence joins TRBV6-1 and TRBJ1-6; 7 bases fit TRBD1. Germline V lookup: CDR1 MNHNS, CDR2 SASEGT. This CDR3 contains 13 residues. In nucleotides, the CDR3 is TGTACCAGCGGGGACAGTCGAGATTCACCCCTCCACTTT. As protein: CTSGDSRDSPLHF.

The gene calls are TRBV29-1 and TRBJ2-3; 8 positions match TRBD2. Germline CDR1 SQVTM, CDR2 ANQGSEA. V was clipped by 4 bases and J by 5 bases; unmatched bases: 11. The CDR3 loop spans 15 amino acids. CDR3 nucleotide sequence: TGCAGCGTTGGTGGACTAGCAGGAGGTGTAGATACGCAGTATTTT. Protein: CSVGGLAGGVDTQYF.

A word on this clonotype: This could be a read error, since a much larger clone is one nucleotide away. The chain uses TRBV6-1 and TRBJ2-7; maybe TRBD2 (6 bases). The CDR3 has 14 amino acids. Germline V gives CDR1 MNHNS, CDR2 SASEGT. V was shortened by 8 bases and J by 6 bases, with 20 bases between the two germline ends. The CDR3 loop reads CASSPLARELEQYF. CDR3 DNA sequence: TGTGCCAGCTCGCCCCTAGCGAGAGAACTCGAGCAGTACTTC.

Turning to this clonotype: A read error may produce the germline difference seen at one junction end. This chain uses TRBV29-1 with TRBJ2-1; the D gene is possibly TRBD1 (6 bases). The CDR3 is 11 residues long. Germline V gene sequence: CDR1 SQVTM, CDR2 ANQGSEA. The CDR3 loop reads CSAGTRFEEFF. CDR3 nucleotides: TGCAGCGCTGGGACAAGGTTTGAGGAGTTCTTC.

As for this clonotype: One end of the junction does not line up with germline, which may come from a read error. The CDR3 region has the DNA TGTGCTAGCAGCCCTACTAACGGGAGGTACAATGAGCAGTTCTTC. As protein: CASSPTNGRYNEQFF. The chain joins TRBV7-9 to TRBJ2-1; 7 bases fit TRBD2. Germline values: CDR1 SEHNR, CDR2 FQNEAQ (reference sequence). The CDR3 has 15 residues.

With respect to this clonotype: The CDR3 end shows no conserved phenylalanine or tryptophan, and so a read error is likely. The chain couples TRBV28 to TRBJ2-2; 7 bases agree with TRBD1. After removal of 2 bases from V and 4 bases from J, the junction contained 7 bases not matched to a gene. The CDR3 covers 16 residues. Germline assignment: CDR1 MDHEN and CDR2 SYDVKM. CDR3 nucleotides: TGTGCCAGCAGTTTAGAAACAGGGGCAGTCACCGGGGAGCTGTTTATT. It yields the protein CASSLETGAVTGELFI.

This clonotype was observed once. The CDR3 end shows no conserved phenylalanine or tryptophan, and so a read error is likely. No DNA is shown, since the ends of the CDR3 on it are uncertain; the CDR3 is the one TCRdb lists. The chain has TRBV11-1 and TRBJ1-1; the tabulated D call, TRBD1, remains unverified against the DNA. 14 amino acids form the CDR3, both terminal residues included. CDR1 is SGHAT and CDR2 is FQDESV in the germline V gene (reference sequence). CDR3 protein: CASSLGRGYSEVFV.